This TCR beta chain was captured by sequencing in a study of T cells in severe cutaneous drug reactions. Study as a whole: Naranjo and ALDEN algorithms identified the culprit drug.

Study-wide results and limits: Tolerant-control and healthy-donor PBMC lacked or rarely had the public CDR3 found in blisters.

TCR subtype-specific primers in iRepertoire multiplex PCR prepared libraries for bulk and single-cell sequencing. Roughly 90-550 ng of RNA per sample was bulk library input. TCRdb derives one entry per CDR3 protein from the multiplex PCR reads, leaving out DNA. The listing records around 6,000 distinct CDR3 sequences. This clonotype is labeled medium-sized based on frequency. The antigen remains unidentified. Sequenced patients had Stevens-Johnson syndrome or toxic epidermal necrolysis caused by carbamazepine. Roughly 5 Han Chinese and six or seven European CBZ-SJS/TEN patients gave blood repertoires. Germline V gene sequence: CDR1 SGHVS, CDR2 FQNEAQ. CDR3 length equals 15 residues.

The chain recombines TRBV7-8 with TRBJ2-7; the TCRdb D gene call, TRBD2, has no DNA to confirm it. The clonotype was recovered from a human donor with a severe cutaneous adverse drug reaction. Sequenced sample: PBMCs. The CDR3 spells CASSPIDSGAYEQYF.